This entry concerns a single T cell receptor beta chain. What it recognizes is unknown. This sample stems from a study of OX40 agonist ivuxolimab in advanced cancers. Background on the study: Prior therapy, whether anti-PD-1, anti-PD-L1 or anti-CTLA-4, was allowed, and roughly 41% had some. Findings of the study overall: Partial responders treated at 0.1-3.0 mg/kg exhibited clonal expansion among the lowest measured. There was clonal expansion of CD4+ and CD8+ blood T cells by week 6 at 0.1 to 3.0 mg/kg. In CD8+ T cells, expanded clones were on average more numerous than in CD4+.

The CDR3 is 17 amino acids. In germline, CDR1 is SGHTA, CDR2 FQGNSA. V lost 2 bases, J lost 7 bases, and 23 bases lay in between. Sequencing was performed with immunoSEQ multiplex PCR; in TCRdb, only in-frame clones are kept and a portion is missing. The sample lists roughly 92,000 clones; around 90% were seen once. The origin of this receptor is an adult with an advanced solid tumor such as melanoma, head and neck, liver or kidney cancer. The chain links TRBV7-2 to TRBJ1-1; D is unresolved. The input for sequencing was CD4+ or CD8+ T cells sorted from blood, taken in a trial of the OX40 agonist ivuxolimab. CDR3 nucleotide sequence: TGTGCCAGCAGCTTATCCCCCCGCAGTGGGCGGAGGTTTGAAGCTTTCTTT. It codes for CASSLSPRSGRRFEAFF.